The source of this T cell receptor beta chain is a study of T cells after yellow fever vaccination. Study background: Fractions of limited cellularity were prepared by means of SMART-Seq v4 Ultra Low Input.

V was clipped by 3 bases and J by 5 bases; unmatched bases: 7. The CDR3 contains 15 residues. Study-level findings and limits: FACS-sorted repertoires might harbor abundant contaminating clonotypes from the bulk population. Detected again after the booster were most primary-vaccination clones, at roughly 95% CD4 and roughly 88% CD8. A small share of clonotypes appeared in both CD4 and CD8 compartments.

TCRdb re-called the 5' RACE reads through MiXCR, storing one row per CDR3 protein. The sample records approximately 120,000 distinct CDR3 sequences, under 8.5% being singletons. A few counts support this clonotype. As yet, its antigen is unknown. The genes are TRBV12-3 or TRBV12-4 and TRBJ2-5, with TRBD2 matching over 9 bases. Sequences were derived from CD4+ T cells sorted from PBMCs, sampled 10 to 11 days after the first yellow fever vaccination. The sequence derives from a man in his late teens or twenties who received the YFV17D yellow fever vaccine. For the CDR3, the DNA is TGTGCCAGCAGTTTGCGGCTAGCGGGGATGGAGACCCAGTACTTC. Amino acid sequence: CASSLRLAGMETQYF.